These T cell receptor beta chains were read from a single sample in a study of shared clonotypes between healthy human individuals. Sequenced by immunoSEQ multiplex PCR; TCRdb stores in-frame clones only, minus some. The sample has 550,000 to 850,000 clones, around two thirds seen once. Sequencing input: memory CD4+ T cells sorted from blood. The origin of the receptors is a woman aged 30 to 39 in good health. Each CDR3 is given with its conserved first and last residue. Each record gives: J gene, clone size, V gene, D gene, CDR3 DNA, CDR3 protein. A D gene is named only where the DNA matches it firmly. Expanded clones get a size class; other rows say once, few or many, or leave the size out.

j_call: TRBJ1-1
clone_size: few
v_call: TRBV29-1
d_call: .
cdr3_nt: TGCAGCGTTGAACGGGGAAGGAGGGCTGAAGCTTTCTTT
cdr3_aa: CSVERGRRAEAFF

j_call: TRBJ1-2
clone_size: .
v_call: TRBV19
d_call: TRBD1
cdr3_nt: TGTGCCAGTAGTCTCGGACAGGGATCGACTTACTATGGCTACACCTTC
cdr3_aa: CASSLGQGSTYYGYTF

j_call: TRBJ1-2
clone_size: .
v_call: TRBV7-2
d_call: .
cdr3_nt: TGTGCCAGCAGCTCGACAGGATATGGCTACACCTTC
cdr3_aa: CASSSTGYGYTF

j_call: TRBJ1-1
clone_size: few
v_call: TRBV2
d_call: TRBD1
cdr3_nt: TGTGCCAGCAGTTGGGAAATGGGACAGGGAAACACTGAAGCTTTCTTT
cdr3_aa: CASSWEMGQGNTEAFF

j_call: TRBJ2-7
clone_size: .
v_call: TRBV19
d_call: .
cdr3_nt: TGTGCCAGTAGTTCGGCCGACAGACCCTACGAGCAGTACTTC
cdr3_aa: CASSSADRPYEQYF

j_call: TRBJ2-3
clone_size: .
v_call: TRBV28
d_call: TRBD2
cdr3_nt: TGTGCCAGCAGTTTGAGACTAGCGGCCCCAGATACGCAGTATTTT
cdr3_aa: CASSLRLAAPDTQYF

j_call: TRBJ1-1
clone_size: .
v_call: TRBV27
d_call: .
cdr3_nt: TGTGCCAGCAGAACAAGACCGATAACAAACACTGAAGCTTTCTTT
cdr3_aa: CASRTRPITNTEAFF

j_call: TRBJ2-3
clone_size: .
v_call: TRBV11-2
d_call: TRBD2
cdr3_nt: TGTGCCAGCAGCCCAAGGACTAGCGTCACAGATACGCAGTATTTT
cdr3_aa: CASSPRTSVTDTQYF

j_call: TRBJ2-3
clone_size: .
v_call: TRBV5-6
d_call: .
cdr3_nt: TGTGCCAGCAGCTTGGCCCAGAGCACAGATACGCAGTATTTT
cdr3_aa: CASSLAQSTDTQYF

j_call: TRBJ2-7
clone_size: .
v_call: TRBV5-6
d_call: .
cdr3_nt: TGTGCCAGCAGCTTGGGCTGGGGGGCCTACGAGCAGTACTTC
cdr3_aa: CASSLGWGAYEQYF